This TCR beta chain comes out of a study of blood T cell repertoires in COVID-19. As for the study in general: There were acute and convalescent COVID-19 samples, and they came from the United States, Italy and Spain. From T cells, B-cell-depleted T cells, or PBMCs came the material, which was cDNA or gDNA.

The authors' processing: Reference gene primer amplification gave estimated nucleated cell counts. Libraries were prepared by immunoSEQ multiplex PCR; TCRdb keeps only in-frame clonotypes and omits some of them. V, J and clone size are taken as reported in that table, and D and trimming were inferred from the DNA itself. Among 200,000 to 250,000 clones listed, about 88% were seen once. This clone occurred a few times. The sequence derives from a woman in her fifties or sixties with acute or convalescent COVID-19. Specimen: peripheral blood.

CDR3 region: CASSPQEGRGTEAFF. The CDR3 region has the DNA TGTGCCAGCAGCCCACAGGAGGGGAGGGGCACTGAAGCTTTCTTT. This chain connects TRBV9 to TRBJ1-1; D may be TRBD1 (5 bases). CDR3 length equals 15 residues. Trimming took off 4 bases at V and 4 bases at J, with 17 bases between the two ends. Germline V lookup: CDR1 SGDLS, CDR2 YYNGEE. Based on the CDR3 plus reference TRBV9 and TRBJ1-1, the full variable domain is DSGVTQTPKHLITATGQRVTLRCSPRSGDLSVYWYQQSLDQGLQFLIQYYNGEERAKGNILERFSAQQFPDLHSELNLSSLELGDSALYFCASSPQEGRGTEAFFGQGTRLTVV.